The rows below give T cell receptor beta chains drawn from one sample of a study of blood T cell repertoires in COVID-19. This table comes from immunoSEQ multiplex PCR, and its TCRdb copy is limited to in-frame clones, with some not included. This repertoire shows about 40,000 clones, around 90% found once; its top ten account for around 9%. The sample was peripheral blood. These receptors were collected from a woman between 70 and 85 years old with acute or convalescent COVID-19. Both conserved end residues are part of each CDR3. The D gene is left open where the match is weak. The size of a clone is reported for some rows only, either as once, few or many, or as a class for expanded clones.

size: .; J: TRBJ1-6; V: TRBV27; D: TRBD1; CDR3: CASSPTGQGGSPLHF; DNA: TGTGCCAGCAGTCCAACCGGACAGGGCGGCTCACCCCTCCACTTT
size: .; J: TRBJ2-5; V: TRBV11-3; D: TRBD2; CDR3: CASSLPPLLGGGQRETQYF; DNA: TGTGCCAGCAGCCTGCCTCCCCTCTTGGGGGGGGGTCAAAGGGAGACCCAGTACTTC
size: once; J: TRBJ2-1; V: TRBV7-3; D: .; CDR3: CASSQTSEQFF; DNA: TGTGCCAGCAGCCAGACTAGTGAGCAGTTCTTC
size: .; J: TRBJ2-5; V: TRBV7-9; D: TRBD1; CDR3: CASSRHHRGRLIQETQYF; DNA: TGTGCCAGCAGCCGACACCACAGGGGGCGGCTTATCCAAGAGACCCAGTACTTC
size: once; J: TRBJ1-2; V: TRBV6-4; D: .; CDR3: CASSDSMERGGYTF; DNA: TGTGCCAGCAGTGACTCGATGGAGAGAGGAGGCTACACCTTC
size: .; J: TRBJ1-4; V: TRBV9; D: TRBD1; CDR3: CASAGGTTNEKLFF; DNA: TGTGCCAGTGCAGGGGGCACAACTAATGAAAAACTGTTTTTT
size: few; J: TRBJ2-1; V: TRBV25-1; D: .; CDR3: CASSQGGQFF; DNA: TGTGCCAGCAGTCAGGGAGGGCAGTTCTTC
size: .; J: TRBJ2-1; V: TRBV24-1; D: TRBD1; CDR3: CATSDPTGTGNNEQFF; DNA: TGTGCCACCAGTGATCCTACCGGGACAGGGAACAATGAGCAGTTCTTC
size: once; J: TRBJ2-2; V: TRBV19; D: .; CDR3: CASSTPPGGVATGELFF; DNA: TGTGCCAGTAGTACCCCGCCGGGGGGCGTCGCCACCGGGGAGCTGTTTTTT
size: .; J: TRBJ2-1; V: TRBV3-1/TRBV3-2; D: TRBD2; CDR3: CASSLTSAQQFF; DNA: TGTGCCAGCAGCCTTACTAGCGCCCAGCAGTTCTTC
size: .; J: TRBJ2-1; V: TRBV30; D: .; CDR3: CAWSTAGPPNEQFF; DNA: TGTGCCTGGAGTACAGCGGGCCCTCCTAATGAGCAGTTCTTC
size: .; J: TRBJ2-5; V: TRBV19; D: TRBD2; CDR3: CASSDVAGKQETQYF; DNA: TGTGCCAGTAGTGACGTAGCGGGGAAACAAGAGACCCAGTACTTC
size: .; J: TRBJ2-2; V: TRBV9; D: TRBD2; CDR3: CASSVGLGTSGRTNTGELFF; DNA: TGTGCCAGCAGCGTAGGGCTGGGGACTAGCGGGAGGACAAACACCGGGGAGCTGTTTTTT
size: .; J: TRBJ1-4; V: TRBV7-6; D: .; CDR3: CASSLAGQGTNEKLFF; DNA: TGTGCCAGCAGCTTAGCGGGGCAGGGAACTAATGAAAAACTGTTTTTT
size: .; J: TRBJ1-2; V: TRBV10-3; D: .; CDR3: CAISAQGYGYTF; DNA: TGTGCCATCAGTGCGCAGGGCTATGGCTACACCTTC
size: .; J: TRBJ2-5; V: TRBV6-2/TRBV6-3; D: .; CDR3: CASSSHMSEATQYF; DNA: TGTGCCAGCAGTTCTCATATGTCGGAGGCGACCCAGTACTTC
size: .; J: TRBJ2-3; V: TRBV15; D: .; CDR3: CATSRAPGDGERAQYF; DNA: TGTGCCACCAGCAGAGCCCCGGGGGATGGGGAGAGGGCGCAGTATTTT
size: once; J: TRBJ2-3; V: TRBV27; D: .; CDR3: CASSLAGPHTDTQYF; DNA: TGTGCCAGCAGTTTAGCTGGGCCCCACACAGATACGCAGTATTTT
size: .; J: TRBJ2-1; V: TRBV6-5; D: .; CDR3: CASTLLVNEQFF; DNA: TGTGCCAGCACTCTCCTAGTAAATGAGCAGTTCTTC
size: .; J: TRBJ1-2; V: TRBV19; D: .; CDR3: CASNRGTYGYTF; DNA: TGTGCTAGTAATAGGGGAACCTATGGCTACACCTTC
size: few; J: TRBJ1-1; V: TRBV19; D: .; CDR3: CASSPSFIKRSTEAFF; DNA: TGTGCCAGTAGCCCCTCCTTTATCAAGAGAAGCACTGAAGCTTTCTTT
size: .; J: TRBJ1-5; V: TRBV12-3/TRBV12-4; D: .; CDR3: CASSLGQAGAQHF; DNA: TGTGCCAGCAGTTTAGGACAGGCCGGGGCCCAGCATTTT
size: .; J: TRBJ2-3; V: TRBV4-3; D: TRBD1; CDR3: CASSPGDRPDTQYF; DNA: TGCGCCAGCAGCCCAGGGGACAGGCCAGATACGCAGTATTTT
size: few; J: TRBJ1-1; V: TRBV6-2/TRBV6-3; D: TRBD1; CDR3: CASSHQTGTGYVNTEAFF; DNA: TGTGCCAGCAGTCATCAAACCGGGACAGGGTATGTGAACACTGAAGCTTTCTTT
size: .; J: TRBJ1-5; V: TRBV6-5; D: .; CDR3: CASSIREGQPQHF; DNA: TGTGCCAGCAGTATCAGGGAGGGTCAGCCCCAGCATTTT
size: few; J: TRBJ2-1; V: TRBV27; D: .; CDR3: CASSLGPGGREQFF; DNA: TGTGCCAGCAGTTTAGGGCCGGGGGGCCGTGAGCAGTTCTTC
size: .; J: TRBJ1-1; V: TRBV5-1; D: TRBD1; CDR3: CASSLTGVNTEAFF; DNA: TGCGCCAGCAGCTTAACAGGGGTGAACACTGAAGCTTTCTTT
size: .; J: TRBJ1-2; V: TRBV28; D: .; CDR3: CASSSGGNYGYTF; DNA: TGTGCCAGCAGTTCGGGGGGAAACTATGGCTACACCTTC
size: .; J: TRBJ2-3; V: TRBV7-2; D: .; CDR3: CASSLMAGVDTQYF; DNA: TGTGCCAGCAGCTTAATGGCAGGGGTGGATACGCAGTATTTT
size: .; J: TRBJ1-2; V: TRBV27; D: .; CDR3: CATKGEADPWGYYGYTF; DNA: TGTGCCACCAAAGGAGAGGCCGACCCCTGGGGCTACTATGGCTACACCTTC
size: .; J: TRBJ1-5; V: TRBV3-1/TRBV3-2; D: .; CDR3: CASSQVQSNQPQHF; DNA: TGTGCCAGCAGCCAAGTACAGAGCAATCAGCCCCAGCATTTT
size: .; J: TRBJ2-2; V: TRBV7-3; D: TRBD2; CDR3: CASRPGGRDTGELFF; DNA: TGTGCCAGCAGACCGGGGGGGCGTGACACCGGGGAGCTGTTTTTT
size: .; J: TRBJ2-1; V: TRBV6-5; D: TRBD1; CDR3: CASITGGYNEQFF; DNA: TGTGCCAGCATCACAGGGGGATACAATGAGCAGTTCTTC
size: once; J: TRBJ1-2; V: TRBV6-2/TRBV6-3; D: .; CDR3: CASSFEGPYGYTF; DNA: TGTGCCAGCAGTTTCGAGGGTCCCTATGGCTACACCTTC
size: .; J: TRBJ1-2; V: TRBV7-2; D: TRBD1; CDR3: CASSRQGGSGYTF; DNA: TGTGCCAGCAGCCGTCAAGGGGGCTCTGGCTACACCTTC
size: .; J: TRBJ2-2; V: TRBV6-5; D: .; CDR3: CASLGPTGELFF; DNA: TGTGCCAGCCTCGGTCCCACCGGGGAGCTGTTTTTT
size: .; J: TRBJ2-3; V: TRBV19; D: .; CDR3: CASTQYRVTDTQYF; DNA: TGTGCCAGTACTCAATACAGGGTTACAGATACGCAGTATTTT
size: .; J: TRBJ1-4; V: TRBV5-4; D: TRBD1; CDR3: CASSQQGAKDEKLFF; DNA: TGTGCCAGCAGCCAACAGGGGGCGAAGGATGAAAAACTGTTTTTT
size: .; J: TRBJ2-2; V: TRBV24-1; D: .; CDR3: CATSDLKGYSRGTGELFF; DNA: TGTGCCACCAGTGACCTAAAGGGGTATTCCCGGGGGACCGGGGAGCTGTTTTTT
size: .; J: TRBJ1-1; V: TRBV13; D: TRBD1; CDR3: CASSLTGVNTEAFF; DNA: TGTGCCAGCAGCCTGACAGGGGTGAACACTGAAGCTTTCTTT
size: .; J: TRBJ2-3; V: TRBV5-8; D: .; CDR3: CASSEVGLLNTDTQYF; DNA: TGTGCCAGCAGCGAAGTAGGACTCTTGAACACAGATACGCAGTATTTT
size: .; J: TRBJ2-5; V: TRBV11-1; D: .; CDR3: CASTLGGADFETQYF; DNA: TGTGCCAGCACACTTGGGGGGGCAGACTTCGAGACCCAGTACTTC